The rows below give T cell receptor beta chains drawn from one sample of a study of identical twins. TCRdb passed the 5' RACE reads through MiXCR, listing each CDR3 protein once. Of roughly 1.6 million distinct CDR3 sequences listed, around 29% were seen once; the top ten hold 0.25% to 0.3%. The sequenced material came from cord blood. These TCRs come from a newborn girl in good health. Both conserved end residues are part of each CDR3. D genes are given only for firm matches. For some rows the clone size is stated as once, few or many, or as a class when expanded; others skip it.

>TRBV28|few|TRBJ2-5|TRBD1
TGTGCCAGCAGTACACCGCGGGACAGGTACCAAGAGACCCAGTACTTC
CASSTPRDRYQETQYF
>TRBV5-1|-|TRBJ2-1|TRBD2
TGCGCCAGCAGCTTGGAGGCTAGCGGGAGGGCCTACAATGAGCAGTTCTTC
CASSLEASGRAYNEQFF
>TRBV20-1|-|TRBJ2-7|TRBD1
TGCAGTGCCCCTAAGACCGGGACAGGGTCCTACGAGCAGTACTTC
CSAPKTGTGSYEQYF
>TRBV5-1|few|TRBJ2-7|TRBD1
TGCGCCAGCAGCATCGGACAGGAGTACTACGAGCAGTACTTC
CASSIGQEYYEQYF
>TRBV28|many|TRBJ2-7|-
TGTGCCAGCAGTTTATCCTCTACAGGGTACGAGCAGTACTTC
CASSLSSTGYEQYF
>TRBV4-1|few|TRBJ2-1|-
TGCGCCAGCAGCCAAGCTGAGAATGAGCAGTTCTTC
CASSQAENEQFF
>TRBV9|few|TRBJ2-7|-
TGTGCCAGCAGCGTCGCTAGCGCTTCCTACGAGCAGTACTTC
CASSVASASYEQYF
>TRBV12-3/TRBV12-4|few|TRBJ2-3|TRBD2
TGTGCCAGCAGCCCCCGGACTAGCGGGCGTCATGATACGCAGTATTTT
CASSPRTSGRHDTQYF
>TRBV7-2|-|TRBJ2-1|TRBD2
TGTGCCAGCAGCCCTAACCAGCGGGAGTTGAATGAGCAGTTCTTC
CASSPNQRELNEQFF
>TRBV12-3/TRBV12-4|-|TRBJ2-3|TRBD2
TGTGCCAGCAGTTTATGGACTAGCGGGCCCACAGATACGCAGTATTTT
CASSLWTSGPTDTQYF
>TRBV20-1|-|TRBJ2-5|TRBD2
TGCAGTGCCGGGGGGGCGGGTGAGACCCAGTACTTC
CSAGGAGETQYF
>TRBV4-2|many|TRBJ2-7|TRBD1
TGTGCCAGCAGCCGGGACAGGTTTTACGAGCAGTACTTC
CASSRDRFYEQYF
>TRBV5-1|many|TRBJ2-5|-
TGCGCCAGCAGCTTGACAAAAGAGACCCAGTACTTC
CASSLTKETQYF
>TRBV9|-|TRBJ1-2|TRBD1
TGTGCCAGCAGCCTAAGGGGACAGGGGGCCGATGGCTACACCTTC
CASSLRGQGADGYTF
>TRBV28|few|TRBJ2-1|-
TGTGCCAGCCGGGGCGGGAATTATGAGCAGTTCTTC
CASRGGNYEQFF
>TRBV5-1|-|TRBJ2-1|TRBD2
TGCGCCAGCAGCCACCTAGCGGGAGGGGTCAGCAATGAGCAGTTCTTC
CASSHLAGGVSNEQFF
>TRBV28|-|TRBJ2-3|TRBD2
TGTGCCAGCAGCTCTAGCGGGAGGCCAGATACGCAGTATTTT
CASSSSGRPDTQYF
>TRBV28|few|TRBJ2-1|TRBD2
TGTGCCAGCAGTTTAATGGCGGGAGGTGCCTATGAGCAGTTCTTC
CASSLMAGGAYEQFF
>TRBV25-1|few|TRBJ2-7|TRBD1
TGTGCCAGCAGTGAATCAGGGACAGGGGGAGACGAGCAGTACTTC
CASSESGTGGDEQYF
>TRBV10-3|few|TRBJ1-2|-
TGTGCCATCAGTGAGTCGGGGGGGCGCAGAAGTGGCTACACCTTC
CAISESGGRRSGYTF
>TRBV10-3|few|TRBJ2-5|TRBD1
TGTGCCATCAGTGAGCCGAGCTCCCGGGGACAGCAAGAGACCCAGTACTTC
CAISEPSSRGQQETQYF
>TRBV3-1|-|TRBJ2-1|TRBD2
TGTGCCAGCAGCCAGGTGGGACTAGTGGGGTCCTACAATGAGCAGTTCTTC
CASSQVGLVGSYNEQFF
>TRBV20-1|few|TRBJ2-3|-
TGCAGTGCTAGTTCCGCGAGGAACACAGATACGCAGTATTTT
CSASSARNTDTQYF
>TRBV27|-|TRBJ1-1|TRBD1
TGTGCCAGCAGCTTCATACAGGGGGCGCGGACTGAAGCTTTCTTT
CASSFIQGARTEAFF
>TRBV19|-|TRBJ2-6|TRBD1
TGTGCCAGTAGTATAGGGACAGGGGTTTCTGGGGCCAACGTCCTGACTTTC
CASSIGTGVSGANVLTF
>TRBV3-1|-|TRBJ2-3|-
TGTGCCAGCAGCCCCCAGGTGACCCGAGATACGCAGTATTTT
CASSPQVTRDTQYF
>TRBV19|-|TRBJ2-1|TRBD2
TGTGCCACCAGCCGACTAGCGGAGAGTTACAATGAGCAGTTCTTC
CATSRLAESYNEQFF
>TRBV12-3/TRBV12-4|-|TRBJ1-2|-
TGTGCCAGCAGCTCTCCTTACTATGGCTACACCTTC
CASSSPYYGYTF
>TRBV30|few|TRBJ2-3|-
TGTGCCTGGAGTCCTCCTATATCCATCACAGATACGCAGTATTTT
CAWSPPISITDTQYF
>TRBV5-1|few|TRBJ1-5|TRBD1
TGCGCCAGCAGCTTGGCGACAGGGGATCAGCCCCAGCATTTT
CASSLATGDQPQHF
>TRBV6-5|few|TRBJ1-1|-
TGTGCCAGCAGTTACGGGTCCAGGTACCAGAACACTGAAGCTTTCTTT
CASSYGSRYQNTEAFF
>TRBV6-1|many|TRBJ2-7|TRBD1
TGTGCCAGCAGCGGGACAGTCTACGAGCAGTACTTC
CASSGTVYEQYF
>TRBV30|-|TRBJ1-5|-
TGTGCCTGGAGTGTACGAAGGGATGGGCCCCAGCATTTT
CAWSVRRDGPQHF
>TRBV24-1|-|TRBJ1-2|-
TGTGCCACCAGTGACCCAAACACGCGACGGGGAGGGTATGGCTACACCTTC
CATSDPNTRRGGYGYTF
>TRBV5-1|many|TRBJ1-1|-
TGTGCCAGCAGCTTACGATTGAACACTGAAGCTTTCTTT
CASSLRLNTEAFF
>TRBV9|few|TRBJ2-1|-
TGTGCCAGCAGCGTAGCAGGTAGAATTAATTCCTACAATGAGCAGTTCTTC
CASSVAGRINSYNEQFF
>TRBV28|few|TRBJ2-1|-
TGTGCCAGCGGACGGACAAAGCAGTTCTTC
CASGRTKQFF
>TRBV4-2|-|TRBJ1-1|TRBD1
TGTGCCAGCAGCCAAGGCCCCTCGCGGACAGGGCGGACTGAAGCTTTCTTT
CASSQGPSRTGRTEAFF
>TRBV6-1|-|TRBJ2-1|-
TGTGCCAGCAGTGAACCGGGAATCTCAAACAATGAGCAGTTCTTC
CASSEPGISNNEQFF
>TRBV20-1|-|TRBJ2-4|-
TGCAGTGCTAGAGAACCCCTCGGACTAGCCAAAAACATTCAGTACTTC
CSAREPLGLAKNIQYF
>TRBV2|few|TRBJ2-3|-
TGTGCCAGCAGTGAATTCTGGGGTCGGGATCCCACAGATACGCAGTATTTT
CASSEFWGRDPTDTQYF
>TRBV12-3/TRBV12-4|-|TRBJ1-1|TRBD1
TGTGCCAGCAGTCGACAGGGTCCTGTGAACACTGAAGCTTTCTTT
CASSRQGPVNTEAFF
>TRBV12-3/TRBV12-4|-|TRBJ1-1|-
TGTGCCAGCAGTCCAAGGACATCTGAAGCTTTCTTT
CASSPRTSEAFF
>TRBV4-1|-|TRBJ2-1|TRBD2
TGCGCCAGCAGCCCCACAGGAGCGGGAGTTCCCACTTACAATGAGCAGTTCTTC
CASSPTGAGVPTYNEQFF
>TRBV4-1|few|TRBJ2-7|-
TGCGCCAGCAGCTTTAATAAGGGCTACGAGCAGTACTTC
CASSFNKGYEQYF
>TRBV7-9|-|TRBJ2-7|-
TGTGCCAGCAGCCTCTCAACCACACGGGACAAGACCTACGAGCAGTACTTC
CASSLSTTRDKTYEQYF
>TRBV29-1|many|TRBJ1-5|-
TGCAGCGTCTCTTTTTATAGCAATCAGCCCCAGCATTTT
CSVSFYSNQPQHF
>TRBV2|few|TRBJ2-1|-
TGTGCCAGCAGTGTTGAGACTAGCTCCTACAATGAGCAGTTCTTC
CASSVETSSYNEQFF
>TRBV20-1|many|TRBJ2-4|-
TGCAGTGCTCGGCCAGGGGCCAAAAACATTCAGTACTTC
CSARPGAKNIQYF
>TRBV30|-|TRBJ1-2|TRBD1
TGTGCCTGGAGTGTAGAGCTAGGGGGCGGCTACACCTTC
CAWSVELGGGYTF
>TRBV28|-|TRBJ2-7|TRBD1
TGTGCCAGCATCCCGGGACAGAACAATGAGCAGTACTTC
CASIPGQNNEQYF
>TRBV7-9|-|TRBJ2-7|TRBD2
TGTGCCAGCAGCCCAATTCTAGCGGGAGGCTGTGAGCAGTACTTC
CASSPILAGGCEQYF
>TRBV5-1|-|TRBJ2-7|-
TGCGCCAGCAGCTTGCCGTCGGGGACCTACTACAATGAGCAGTACTTC
CASSLPSGTYYNEQYF
>TRBV2|-|TRBJ1-2|-
TGTGCCAGCAGGGCAGGGGAGGGCTACACCTTC
CASRAGEGYTF
>TRBV11-1|-|TRBJ2-3|TRBD1
TGTGCCAGCAGCAAACGATTTCGGACAGGTGTGTGGAGACCGTTCACAGATACGCAGTATTTT
CASSKRFRTGVWRPFTDTQYF